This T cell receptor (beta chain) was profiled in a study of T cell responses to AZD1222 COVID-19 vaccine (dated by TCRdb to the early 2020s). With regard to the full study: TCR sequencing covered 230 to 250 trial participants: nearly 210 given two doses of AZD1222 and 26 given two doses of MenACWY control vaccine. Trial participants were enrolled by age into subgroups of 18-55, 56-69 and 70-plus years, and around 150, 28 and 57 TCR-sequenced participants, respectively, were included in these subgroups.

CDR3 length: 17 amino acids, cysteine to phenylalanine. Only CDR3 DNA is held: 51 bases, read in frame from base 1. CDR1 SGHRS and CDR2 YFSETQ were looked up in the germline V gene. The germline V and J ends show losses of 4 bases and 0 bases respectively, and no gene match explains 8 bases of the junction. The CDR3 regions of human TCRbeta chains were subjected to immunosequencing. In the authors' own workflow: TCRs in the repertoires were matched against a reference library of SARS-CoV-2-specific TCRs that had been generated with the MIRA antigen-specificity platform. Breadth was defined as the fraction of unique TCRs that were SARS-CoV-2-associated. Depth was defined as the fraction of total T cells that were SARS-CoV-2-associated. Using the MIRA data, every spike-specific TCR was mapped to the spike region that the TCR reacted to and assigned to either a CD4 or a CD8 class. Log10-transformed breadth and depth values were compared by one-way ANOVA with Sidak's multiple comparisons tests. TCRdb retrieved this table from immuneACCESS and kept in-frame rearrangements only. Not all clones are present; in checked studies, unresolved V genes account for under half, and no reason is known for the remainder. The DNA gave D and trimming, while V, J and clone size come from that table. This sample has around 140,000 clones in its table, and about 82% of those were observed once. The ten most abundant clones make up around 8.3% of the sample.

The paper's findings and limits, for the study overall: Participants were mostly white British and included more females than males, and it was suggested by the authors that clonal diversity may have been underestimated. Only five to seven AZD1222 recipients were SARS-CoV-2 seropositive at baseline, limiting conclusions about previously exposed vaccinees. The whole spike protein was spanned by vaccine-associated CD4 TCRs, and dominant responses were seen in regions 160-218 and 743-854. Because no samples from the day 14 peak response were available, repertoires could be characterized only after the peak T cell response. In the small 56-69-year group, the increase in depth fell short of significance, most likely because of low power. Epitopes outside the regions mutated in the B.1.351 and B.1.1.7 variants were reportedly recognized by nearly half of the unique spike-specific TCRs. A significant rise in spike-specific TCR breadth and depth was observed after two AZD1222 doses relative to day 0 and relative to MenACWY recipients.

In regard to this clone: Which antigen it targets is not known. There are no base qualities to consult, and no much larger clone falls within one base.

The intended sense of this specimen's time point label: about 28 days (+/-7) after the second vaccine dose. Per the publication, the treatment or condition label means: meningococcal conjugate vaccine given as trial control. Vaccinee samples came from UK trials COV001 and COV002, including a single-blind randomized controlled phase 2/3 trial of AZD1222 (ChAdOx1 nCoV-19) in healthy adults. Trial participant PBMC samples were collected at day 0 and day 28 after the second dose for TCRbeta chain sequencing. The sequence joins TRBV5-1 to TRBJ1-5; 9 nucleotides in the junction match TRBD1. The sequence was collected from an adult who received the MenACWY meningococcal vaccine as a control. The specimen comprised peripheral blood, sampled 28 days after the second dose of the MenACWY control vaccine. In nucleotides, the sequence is TGCGCCAGCAGCCCGGGGACAGGGAGGAATAGCAATCAGCCCCAGCATTTT. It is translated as CASSPGTGRNSNQPQHF.